The 20 T cell receptor beta chains below all came from one sample that was sequenced in a study of T cells in Graves' hyperthyroidism and ophthalmopathy. Amplified regions were TCR beta CDR3 sequences from RNA transcripts. In the first-round RT-PCR of the TCR CDR3, the HTBI primer set was used. TCRdb re-analysed the multiplex PCR reads in MiXCR, keeping a single row per CDR3 protein. Found here are about 590,000 distinct CDR3 sequences, 15% to 19% of them singletons; the top ten hold around 7.3%. Specimen: blood. The receptors derive from a woman in her thirties with Graves' hyperthyroidism.

To note about this clonotype: This may be a read error: a much more frequent sequence differs by one nucleotide. The chain has TRBV5-1 and TRBJ1-2, with 7 positions matching TRBD1. The CDR3 is 16 amino acids. Germline-derived CDR1 and CDR2 are SGHRS and YFSETQ. V shed 9 bases and J 3 bases; nucleotides not matched to a gene: 17. DNA for the CDR3: TGCGCCAACAGGGCTACAGGGGAGGTGATGGACTATGGCTACACCTTC. Translation gives CANRATGEVMDYGYTF.

This clonotype was counted many times. The chain employs TRBV4-2 and TRBJ2-7; D gene unclear. V gave up 1 base and J gave up 5 bases, with 6 bases separating them. The length of the CDR3 is 12 residues. CDR1 and CDR2 (germline): LGHNA, YNFKEQ. The DNA of the CDR3 is TGTGCCAGCAGCCAAGTAAGGGACGAGCAGTACTTC. Translating gives CASSQVRDEQYF.

This clonotype was recorded at least ten times. V and J are TRBV2 and TRBJ2-5; D gene uncertain. In germline, CDR1 is SNHLY, CDR2 FYNNEI. The CDR3 runs 10 residues. V shed 7 bases and J shed 5 bases, with 5 bases lying between them. The CDR3 sequence: CASTRETQYF. Written as DNA, the CDR3 is TGTGCCAGCACAAGGGAGACCCAGTACTTC. The complete variable domain, with remaining parts taken from reference TRBV2 and TRBJ2-5, reads EPEVTQTPSHQVTQMGQEVILRCVPISNHLYFYWYRQILGQKVEFLVSFYNNEISEKSEIFDDQFSVERPDGSNFTLKIRSTKLEDSAMYFCASTRETQYFGPGTRLLVL.

There are many counts of this clonotype. The CDR3 DNA sequence: TGTGCCTGGAGTGTAGGTGGAGCTAATGAAAAACTGTTTTTT. Residues: CAWSVGGANEKLFF. This chain joins TRBV30 and TRBJ1-4; unclear D gene. The germline V and J ends were trimmed by 0 bases and 3 bases, with 8 bases remaining between them. The germline V gene encodes CDR1 GTSNPN and CDR2 SVGIG (reference sequence). The CDR3 length is 14 residues.

The chain couples TRBV6-5 to TRBJ1-4, with D unresolved. The V end lost 0 bases, the J end lost 3 bases, and 8 bases lay between the germline ends. The CDR3 totals 15 residues. CDR1 and CDR2 from the germline V gene are MNHEY and SVGAGI. The CDR3 here is CASSYSPTSNEKLFF. The CDR3 DNA follows: TGTGCCAGCAGTTACTCGCCCACCTCTAATGAAAAACTGTTTTTT.

There are many counts of this clonotype. The chain uses TRBV7-9 and TRBJ2-3, with 10 bases identical to TRBD2. Germline CDR1 is SEHNR and CDR2 is FQNEAQ (reference sequence). This CDR3 is 16 amino acids long. J lost 0 bases, V lost 4 bases, and 4 bases had no gene match. In nucleotides, the CDR3 is TGTGCCAGCAGCTCCGGACTAGCGGTTAGCACAGATACGCAGTATTTT. It is translated as CASSSGLAVSTDTQYF.

On this clonotype: A much bigger clone sits one base away, suggesting this may be a read error. This chain joins TRBV27 and TRBJ2-1; 10 bases fit TRBD2. Looked up from germline, CDR1 is MNHEY and CDR2 is SMNVEV (reference sequence). The trim removed 5 bases at V and 10 bases at J, leaving 11 bases unmatched. There are 15 residues in the CDR3. The CDR3 spells CASSEQREGRGEQFF. The CDR3 DNA is TGTGCCAGCAGTGAGCAGCGGGAGGGCCGAGGGGAGCAGTTCTTC.

This clonotype was detected ten times or more. The chain is built from TRBV27 and TRBJ2-7; a possible D gene is TRBD2 (5 bases). The CDR3 is 13 residues long. Trimming stripped 7 bases from V and 1 base from J, with 11 bases between. Germline CDR1 is MNHEY and CDR2 is SMNVEV (reference sequence). CDR3 in amino acids: CASTDGDSYEQYF. The CDR3 DNA follows: TGTGCCAGCACCGACGGGGATTCCTACGAGCAGTACTTC.

Ten or more counts support this clonotype. V is TRBV30 and J is TRBJ1-2; weak D call: TRBD1 (6 bases). Deletions cut 4 bases from V and 2 bases from J, with 11 bases between. The CDR3 covers 13 residues. Germline CDR1 GTSNPN, CDR2 SVGIG (reference sequence). The CDR3 is CAWTLTGNYGYTF. CDR3 in DNA: TGTGCCTGGACATTGACAGGAAACTATGGCTACACCTTC.

The chain employs TRBV12-5 and TRBJ1-1; D is unresolved. CDR3 size: 11 residues. Trimming shortened V by 4 bases and J by 3 bases, and 3 bases separated the two germline ends. Germline CDR1 LGHNT, CDR2 FRNRAP. CDR3 nucleotides: TGTGCTAGTGGTTGGGACACTGAAGCTTTCTTT. Translation: CASGWDTEAFF.

There are many counts of this clonotype. The gene calls are TRBV7-9 and TRBJ2-1; 8 bases line up with TRBD2. Trimming took 6 bases from V and 0 from J; bases not matched to a gene: 7. There are 16 residues in the CDR3. CDR1 is SEHNR and CDR2 is FQNEAQ in the germline V gene (reference sequence). CDR3 sequence (DNA): TGTGCCAGCAGTTTTAGCGGGGCTAGCTCCTACAATGAGCAGTTCTTC. Translating gives CASSFSGASSYNEQFF.

This clonotype was detected ten times or more. The chain recombines TRBV5-1 with TRBJ2-7; tentatively, D is TRBD2 (6 bases). Trimming removed 3 bases at V and 5 bases at J, with 9 bases between. CDR1 and CDR2 from the germline V gene are SGHRS and YFSETQ. This CDR3 has 12 amino acids. The DNA for the CDR3 is TGCGCCAGCAGCTGGACGGGGGACGAGCAGTACTTC. Protein: CASSWTGDEQYF. Variable domain in full (rest from reference TRBV5-1 and TRBJ2-7): KAGVTQTPRYLIKTRGQQVTLSCSPISGHRSVSWYQQTPGQGLQFLFEYFSETQRNKGNFPGRFSGRQFSNSRSEMNVSTLELGDSALYLCASSWTGDEQYFGPGTRLTVT.

This clonotype was observed a few times. The V and J genes are TRBV29-1 and TRBJ2-7, with 7 nucleotides matching TRBD2. The CDR3 covers 12 residues. The junction had 3 bases not matched to a gene; V was cut back by 4 bases and J by 3 bases. The V gene's germline CDR1 is SQVTM and CDR2 ANQGSEA. CDR3 sequence: CSVGGRDYEQYF. CDR3 DNA: TGCAGCGTTGGGGGGAGGGACTACGAGCAGTACTTC.

This clonotype was detected a few times. The V call is TRBV20-1, the J call TRBJ2-7; D is possibly TRBD2 (6 bases). The CDR3 has 13 residues. Germline assignment: CDR1 DFQATT and CDR2 SNEGSKA (reference sequence). Trimming stripped 2 bases from V and 5 bases from J, with 13 bases between. The CDR3 sequence: CSARLLAFDEQYF. The CDR3 region has the DNA TGCAGTGCTAGATTACTAGCTTTCGACGAGCAGTACTTC.

This clonotype was picked up many times. The chain has TRBV7-3 and TRBJ2-3, with a tentative D call TRBD2 (5 bases). V was trimmed by 2 bases and J by 2 bases, leaving 11 bases between them. Germline lookup yields CDR1 SGHTA and CDR2 FQGTGA. The length of the CDR3 is 15 residues. This CDR3 reads CASSLFGEVTDTQYF. CDR3 bases: TGTGCCAGCAGCTTATTCGGGGAAGTCACAGATACGCAGTATTTT. Full variable domain (outside the CDR3, taken from reference TRBV7-3 and TRBJ2-3): GAGVSQTPSNKVTEKGKYVELRCDPISGHTALYWYRQSLGQGPEFLIYFQGTGAADDSGLPNDRFFAVRPEGSVSTLKIQRTERGDSAVYLCASSLFGEVTDTQYFGPGTRLTVL.

The chain is built from TRBV24-1 and TRBJ2-6; weak D call: TRBD1 (6 bases). Deletions cut 5 bases from V and 0 bases from J, with 10 bases between. Looked up from germline, CDR1 is KGHDR and CDR2 is SFDVKD. The CDR3 consists of 16 residues. The CDR3 DNA reads as TGTGCCACCAGTGCTCTGGACAGCTCTGGGGCCAACGTCCTGACTTTC. Amino acids: CATSALDSSGANVLTF.

This clonotype has a count of ten or more. The chain couples TRBV27 to TRBJ1-2, with D unclear. CDR3 length: 13 amino acids. Germline CDR1 is MNHEY and CDR2 is SMNVEV (reference sequence). The V and J ends lost 4 bases and 4 bases respectively, with 10 bases between them. CDR3 DNA sequence: TGTGCCAGCAGTTCAGGACGGCTCTATGGCTACACCTTC. Its protein product is CASSSGRLYGYTF.

The chain carries TRBV30 and TRBJ2-7, with 12 bases fitting TRBD1. V was pared by 3 bases and J by 1 base, with 7 bases of the junction left unmatched. This CDR3 spans 16 amino acids. Germline lookup yields CDR1 GTSNPN and CDR2 SVGIG (reference sequence). The CDR3 nucleotides read TGTGCCTGGAGACCCCGGGACAGGGGGCAATCCTACGAGCAGTACTTC. It yields the protein CAWRPRDRGQSYEQYF.

V and J are TRBV18 and TRBJ2-6; D unclear. The germline CDR1 and CDR2 sequences are KGHSH and LQKENI. Trimming removed 7 bases from V and 1 base from J, with 5 bases in between. CDR3 length: 13 residues. Here the CDR3 reads CASCPSGANVLTF. The CDR3 bases are TGTGCCAGCTGCCCGTCTGGGGCCAACGTCCTGACTTTC.

The chain carries TRBV6-5 and TRBJ1-6; D remains unclear. CDR1 and CDR2 (germline): MNHEY, SVGAGI. Trimming removed 0 bases at V and 2 bases at J, with 11 bases between. The CDR3 is 17 amino acids. The CDR3 sequence: CASSYSSPPAYNSPLHF. The CDR3 DNA is TGTGCCAGCAGTTACTCCAGCCCCCCGGCCTATAATTCACCCCTCCACTTT.